The 11 T cell receptor beta chains reported below all come from one sample, sequenced in a study of CD8+ T cells in alopecia areata. cDNA reverse transcribed from extracted RNA served as the sequencing template. Data came from immunoSEQ multiplex PCR; TCRdb stores just in-frame clones and leaves some out. The sample consists of some 190,000 clones, 60% to 70% of them appearing once. The sample's treatment: oral pan-JAK inhibitor, 5-10 mg twice daily. Sequencing used CD4+ T cells sorted from blood, obtained at week 4, from a patient treated with tofacitinib. These receptors originate from a human donor with alopecia areata.

This chain links TRBV6-1 with TRBJ2-7; D perhaps matches TRBD1 (7 bases). Trimming cost V 6 bases and J 4 bases, with 19 bases left between them. The CDR3 is 15 residues long. Germline CDR1 is MNHNS and CDR2 is SASEGT. CDR3 sequence reads: CASSGGTVRAYEQYF. The CDR3 DNA follows: TGTGCCAGCAGCGGAGGGACAGTCCGTGCTTACGAGCAGTACTTC.

A few counts support this clone. This chain connects TRBV7-9 to TRBJ2-3; TRBD2 aligns across 8 bases. Germline assignment: CDR1 SEHNR and CDR2 FQNEAQ (reference sequence). This CDR3 spans 14 amino acids. V lost 4 bases, J lost 0 bases, and 0 bases stayed unmatched. CDR3 residues: CASSWTSSTDTQYF. CDR3 in DNA: TGTGCCAGCAGCTGGACTAGCAGCACAGATACGCAGTATTTT. Using reference TRBV7-9 and TRBJ2-3 for the parts outside the CDR3, the full variable domain is DTGVSQNPRHKITKRGQNVTFRCDPISEHNRLYWYRQTLGQGPEFLTYFQNEAQLEKSRLLSDRFSAERPKGSFSTLEIQRTEQGDSAMYLCASSWTSSTDTQYFGPGTRLTVL.

Points on this clone: Distinct nucleotide sequences in the sample also encode this CDR3. V and J are TRBV29-1 and TRBJ2-5; tentative D call: TRBD1 (5 bases). V was trimmed by 4 bases and J by 2 bases, leaving 11 bases between them. This CDR3 is 13 amino acids long. From germline, CDR1 is SQVTM and CDR2 ANQGSEA. CDR3 sequence: CSVVKGAQETQYF. The DNA for the CDR3 is TGCAGCGTTGTTAAAGGGGCGCAAGAGACCCAGTACTTC.

CDR3 DNA: TGTGCCAGCAGTGGGACTAGCGGCAACACCGGGGAGCTGTTTTTT. Encoded protein: CASSGTSGNTGELFF. The chain uses TRBV2 and TRBJ2-2; 10 nucleotides line up with TRBD2. Germline CDR1 reads SNHLY; CDR2 reads FYNNEI. V was pared by 4 bases and J by 2 bases, with 1 base of the junction left unmatched. This CDR3 contains 15 residues.

This chain uses TRBV29-1 with TRBJ2-1; D not certain. The CDR3 sequence is 10 residues long. Deletions cut 6 bases from V and 8 bases from J, with 8 bases between. In germline, CDR1 is SQVTM, CDR2 ANQGSEA. CDR3 residues: CSVVMHEQFF. The CDR3 DNA sequence: TGCAGCGTCGTTATGCATGAGCAGTTCTTC.

V gene TRBV5-1 combines with J gene TRBJ1-1; D call uncertain. Germline V gene sequence: CDR1 SGHRS, CDR2 YFSETQ. The CDR3 has 11 amino acids. V was pared by 3 bases and J by 7 bases, with 7 bases between. The CDR3 protein is CASSSEFEAFF. For the CDR3, the DNA is TGCGCCAGCAGCTCCGAATTTGAAGCTTTCTTT.

There are a few counts of this clone. This chain connects TRBV29-1 to TRBJ2-5, with a tentative D call TRBD1 (5 bases). The CDR3 has 12 amino acids. The germline V gene encodes CDR1 SQVTM and CDR2 ANQGSEA. V lost 1 base and J 6 bases, leaving 9 bases between the germline ends. The CDR3 sequence: CSVEAGMKTQYF. The CDR3, as DNA: TGCAGCGTTGAAGCAGGGATGAAGACCCAGTACTTC.

Only a few counts were recorded for this clone. This chain links TRBV28 with TRBJ2-3; 7 nucleotides align to TRBD2. Germline CDR1 reads MDHEN; CDR2 reads SYDVKM. The CDR3 totals 16 residues. The junction had 13 bases not matched to a gene; V was cut back by 7 bases and J by 3 bases. The CDR3 region is CASTQGGRELTDTQYF. The DNA of the CDR3 is TGTGCCAGCACCCAGGGAGGGCGGGAGTTAACAGATACGCAGTATTTT.

The chain employs TRBV30 and TRBJ2-2; no clear D. Trimming removed 0 bases at V and 2 bases at J, with 10 bases between. Germline-derived CDR1 and CDR2 are GTSNPN and SVGIG (reference sequence). CDR3 length: 15 amino acids. This CDR3 is CAWSVGPTNTGELFF. The CDR3 bases are TGTGCCTGGAGTGTAGGCCCCACCAACACCGGGGAGCTGTTTTTT.

V is TRBV2 and J is TRBJ2-3, with D hard to call. The CDR3 contains 13 residues. CDR1 and CDR2 from the germline V gene are SNHLY and FYNNEI. Between the trimmed V and J ends, which lost 6 bases and 4 bases, there was a span of 11 bases. The CDR3 reads CASSADAPDTQYF. In DNA, the CDR3 is TGTGCCAGCAGCGCCGATGCCCCAGATACGCAGTATTTT.

CDR3 in amino acids: CASSRRANQETQYF. CDR3 in DNA: TGTGCCAGCTCACGACGTGCCAATCAAGAGACCCAGTACTTC. The V call is TRBV18, the J call TRBJ2-5; the D is unclear. V was shortened by 4 bases and J by 2 bases, with 11 bases between the two germline ends. CDR1 and CDR2 from the germline V gene are KGHSH and LQKENI. The CDR3 spans 14 residues.